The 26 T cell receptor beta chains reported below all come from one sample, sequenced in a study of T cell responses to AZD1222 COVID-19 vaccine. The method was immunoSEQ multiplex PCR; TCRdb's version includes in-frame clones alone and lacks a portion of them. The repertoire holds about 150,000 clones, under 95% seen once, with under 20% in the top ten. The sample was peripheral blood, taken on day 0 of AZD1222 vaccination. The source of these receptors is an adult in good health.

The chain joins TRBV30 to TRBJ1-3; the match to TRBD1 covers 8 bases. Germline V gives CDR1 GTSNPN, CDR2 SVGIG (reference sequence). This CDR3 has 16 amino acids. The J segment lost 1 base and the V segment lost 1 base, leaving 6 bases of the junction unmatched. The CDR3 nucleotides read TGTGCCTGGAGTGGGAACCGGGACAGGTCTGGAAACACCATATATTTT. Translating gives CAWSGNRDRSGNTIYF.

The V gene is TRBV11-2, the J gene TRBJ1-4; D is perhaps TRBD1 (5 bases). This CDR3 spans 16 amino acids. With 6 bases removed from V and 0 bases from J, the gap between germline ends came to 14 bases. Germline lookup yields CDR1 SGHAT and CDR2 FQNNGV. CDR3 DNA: TGTGCCAGCAGTCCAGACAGACAATCAACTAATGAAAAACTGTTTTTT. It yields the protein CASSPDRQSTNEKLFF.

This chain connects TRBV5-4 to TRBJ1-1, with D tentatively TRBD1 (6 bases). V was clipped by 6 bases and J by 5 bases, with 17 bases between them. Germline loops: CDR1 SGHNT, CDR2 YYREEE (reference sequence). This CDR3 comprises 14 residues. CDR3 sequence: CASTSLGGNTEAFF. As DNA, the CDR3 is TGTGCCAGCACCTCGTTAGGGGGAAATACTGAAGCTTTCTTT.

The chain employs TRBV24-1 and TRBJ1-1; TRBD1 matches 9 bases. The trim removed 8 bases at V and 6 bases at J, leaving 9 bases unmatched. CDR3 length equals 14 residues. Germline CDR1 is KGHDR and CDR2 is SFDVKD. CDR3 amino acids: CATKGTGRGAEAFF. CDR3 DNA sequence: TGTGCCACCAAAGGGACAGGGCGAGGAGCTGAAGCTTTCTTT.

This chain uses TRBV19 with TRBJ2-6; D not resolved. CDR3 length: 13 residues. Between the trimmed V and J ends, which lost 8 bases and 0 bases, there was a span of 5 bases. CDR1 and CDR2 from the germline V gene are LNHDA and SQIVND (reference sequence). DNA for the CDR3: TGTGCCAGTTGGTCCTCTGGGGCCAACGTCCTGACTTTC. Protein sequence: CASWSSGANVLTF.

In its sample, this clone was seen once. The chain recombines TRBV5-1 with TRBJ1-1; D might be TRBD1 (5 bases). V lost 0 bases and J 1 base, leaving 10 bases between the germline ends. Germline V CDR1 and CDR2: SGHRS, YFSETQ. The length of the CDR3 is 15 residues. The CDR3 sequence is CASSLASGWNTEAFF. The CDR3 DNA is TGCGCCAGCAGCTTGGCCTCAGGGTGGAACACTGAAGCTTTCTTT.

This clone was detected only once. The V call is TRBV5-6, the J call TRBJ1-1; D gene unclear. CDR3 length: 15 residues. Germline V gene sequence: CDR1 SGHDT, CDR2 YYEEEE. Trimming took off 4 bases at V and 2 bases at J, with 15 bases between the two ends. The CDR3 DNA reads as TGTGCCAGCAGCCCCTTGGTGCAGGCCAACACTGAAGCTTTCTTT. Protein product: CASSPLVQANTEAFF. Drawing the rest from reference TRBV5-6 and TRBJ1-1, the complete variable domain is DAGVTQSPTHLIKTRGQQVTLRCSPKSGHDTVSWYQQALGQGPQFIFQYYEEEERQRGNFPDRFSGHQFPNYSSELNVNALLLGDSALYLCASSPLVQANTEAFFGQGTRLTVV.

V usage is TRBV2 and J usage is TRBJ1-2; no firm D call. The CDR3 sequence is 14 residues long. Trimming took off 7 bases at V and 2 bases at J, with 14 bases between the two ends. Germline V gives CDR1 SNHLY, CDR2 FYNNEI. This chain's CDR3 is CASTPGRLNYGYTF. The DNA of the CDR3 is TGTGCCAGCACCCCAGGTAGACTGAACTATGGCTACACCTTC.

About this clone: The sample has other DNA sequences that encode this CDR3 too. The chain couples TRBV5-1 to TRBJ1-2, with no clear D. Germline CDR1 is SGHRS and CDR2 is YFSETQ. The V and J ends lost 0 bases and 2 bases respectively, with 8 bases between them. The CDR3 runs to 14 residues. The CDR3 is CASSLESVNYGYTF. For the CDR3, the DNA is TGCGCCAGCAGCTTGGAATCCGTCAACTATGGCTACACCTTC.

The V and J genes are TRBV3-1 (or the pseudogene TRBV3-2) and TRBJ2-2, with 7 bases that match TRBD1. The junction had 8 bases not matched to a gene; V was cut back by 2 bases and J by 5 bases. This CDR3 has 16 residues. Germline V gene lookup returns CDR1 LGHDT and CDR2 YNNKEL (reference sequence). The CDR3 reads CASSQPGGTVTGELFF. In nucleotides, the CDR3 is TGTGCCAGCAGCCAACCAGGGGGAACGGTGACCGGGGAGCTGTTTTTT.

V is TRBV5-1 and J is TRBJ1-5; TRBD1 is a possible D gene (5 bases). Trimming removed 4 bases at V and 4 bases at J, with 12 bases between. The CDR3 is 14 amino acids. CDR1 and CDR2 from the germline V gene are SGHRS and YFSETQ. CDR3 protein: CASSPDTPNQPQHF. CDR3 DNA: TGCGCCAGCAGCCCGGACACTCCTAATCAGCCCCAGCATTTT.

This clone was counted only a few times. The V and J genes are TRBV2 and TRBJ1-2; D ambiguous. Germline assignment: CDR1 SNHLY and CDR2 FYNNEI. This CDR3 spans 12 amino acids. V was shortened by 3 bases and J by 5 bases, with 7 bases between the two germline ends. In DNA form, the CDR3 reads TGTGCCAGCAGTGAGCGGGGATATGGCTACACCTTC. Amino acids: CASSERGYGYTF.

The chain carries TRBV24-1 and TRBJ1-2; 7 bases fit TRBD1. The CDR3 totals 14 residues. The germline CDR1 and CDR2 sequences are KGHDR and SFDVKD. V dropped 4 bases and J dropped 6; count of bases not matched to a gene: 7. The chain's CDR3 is CATSDADREDGYTF. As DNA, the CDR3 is TGTGCCACCAGTGACGCCGACAGGGAGGATGGCTACACCTTC.

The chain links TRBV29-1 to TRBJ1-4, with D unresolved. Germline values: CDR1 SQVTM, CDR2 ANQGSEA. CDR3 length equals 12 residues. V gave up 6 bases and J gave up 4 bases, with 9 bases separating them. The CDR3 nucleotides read TGCAGCGTAAGCAGAGATAATGAAAAACTGTTTTTT. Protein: CSVSRDNEKLFF.

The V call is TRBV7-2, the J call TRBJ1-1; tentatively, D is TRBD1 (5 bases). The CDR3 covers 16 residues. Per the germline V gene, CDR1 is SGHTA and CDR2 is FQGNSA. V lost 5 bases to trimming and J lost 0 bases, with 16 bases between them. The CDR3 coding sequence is TGTGCCAGCAGCGGACACACCGGGACCGTGAACACTGAAGCTTTCTTT. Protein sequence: CASSGHTGTVNTEAFF.

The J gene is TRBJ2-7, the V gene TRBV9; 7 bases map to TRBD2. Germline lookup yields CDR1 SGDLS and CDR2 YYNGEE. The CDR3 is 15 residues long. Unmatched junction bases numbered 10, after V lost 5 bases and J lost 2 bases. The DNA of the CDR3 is TGTGCCAGCAGTCAGGCGGCGGGAGTAACCTACGAGCAGTACTTC. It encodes CASSQAAGVTYEQYF.

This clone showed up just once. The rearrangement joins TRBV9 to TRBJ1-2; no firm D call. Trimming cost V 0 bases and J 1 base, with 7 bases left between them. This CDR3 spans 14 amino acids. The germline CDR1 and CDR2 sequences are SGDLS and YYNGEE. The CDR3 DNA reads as TGTGCCAGCAGCGTAGCGGGCAGTAACTATGGCTACACCTTC. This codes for CASSVAGSNYGYTF.

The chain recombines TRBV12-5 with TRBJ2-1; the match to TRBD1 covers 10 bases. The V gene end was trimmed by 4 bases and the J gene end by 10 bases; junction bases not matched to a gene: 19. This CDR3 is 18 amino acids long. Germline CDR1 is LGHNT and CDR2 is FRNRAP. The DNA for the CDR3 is TGTGCTAGTGGTTCCGTAAAGGACGGGACAGGGGTGTCAGGGGAGCAGTTCTTC. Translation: CASGSVKDGTGVSGEQFF.

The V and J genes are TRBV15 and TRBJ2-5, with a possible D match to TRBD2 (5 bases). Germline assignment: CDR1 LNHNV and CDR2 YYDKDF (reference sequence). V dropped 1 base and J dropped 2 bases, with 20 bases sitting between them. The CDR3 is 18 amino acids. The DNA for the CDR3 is TGTGCCACCAGCAGAGGGGTGACGAGCGGAGGCGTTCAAGAGACCCAGTACTTC. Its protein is CATSRGVTSGGVQETQYF.

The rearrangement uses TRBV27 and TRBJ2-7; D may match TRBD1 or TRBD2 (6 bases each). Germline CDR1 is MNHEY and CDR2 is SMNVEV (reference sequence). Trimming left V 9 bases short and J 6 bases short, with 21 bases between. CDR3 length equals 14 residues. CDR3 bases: TGTGCCAGTAGTGTCTCAGGGGTGGGGGGCGAGCAGTACTTC. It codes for CASSVSGVGGEQYF.

CDR3 amino acids: CATSDPDRTRGYNEQFF. DNA for the CDR3: TGTGCCACCAGTGACCCGGACAGGACGAGGGGTTACAATGAGCAGTTCTTC. V usage is TRBV24-1 and J usage is TRBJ2-1, with TRBD1 matching 7 bases. The junction had 12 bases not matched to a gene; V was cut back by 4 bases and J by 4 bases. The CDR3 is made up of 17 amino acids. Germline lookup yields CDR1 KGHDR and CDR2 SFDVKD.

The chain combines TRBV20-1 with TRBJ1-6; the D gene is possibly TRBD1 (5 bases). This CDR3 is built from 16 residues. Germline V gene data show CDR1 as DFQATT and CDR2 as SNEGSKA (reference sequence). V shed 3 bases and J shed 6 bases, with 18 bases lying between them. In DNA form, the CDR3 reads TGCAGTGCTAGTTTAAACCGGGACCCTTTTAATTCACCCCTCCACTTT. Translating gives CSASLNRDPFNSPLHF.

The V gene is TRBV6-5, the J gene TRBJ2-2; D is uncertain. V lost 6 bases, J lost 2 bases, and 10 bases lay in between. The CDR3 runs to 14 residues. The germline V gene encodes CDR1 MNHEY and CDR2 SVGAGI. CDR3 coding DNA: TGTGCCAGCAGACTTACTCAAAACACCGGGGAGCTGTTTTTT. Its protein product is CASRLTQNTGELFF.

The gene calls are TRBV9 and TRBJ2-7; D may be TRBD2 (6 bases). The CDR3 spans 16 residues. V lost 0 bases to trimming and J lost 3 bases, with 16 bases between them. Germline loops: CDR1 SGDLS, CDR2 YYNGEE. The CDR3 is CASSVGSLADIYEQYF. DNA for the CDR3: TGTGCCAGCAGCGTAGGTTCACTAGCTGACATCTACGAGCAGTACTTC.

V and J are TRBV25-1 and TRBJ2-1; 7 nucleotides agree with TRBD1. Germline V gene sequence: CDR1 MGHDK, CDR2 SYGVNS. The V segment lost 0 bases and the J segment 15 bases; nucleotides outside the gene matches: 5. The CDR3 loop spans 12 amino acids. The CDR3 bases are TGTGCCAGCAGTGAATACCGAGGGGGCCCGTTCTTC. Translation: CASSEYRGGPFF.

As DNA, the CDR3 is TGCGCCAGCAGCTTACAACCGGGACAGCAACATGAAAAACTGTTTTTT. Encoded protein: CASSLQPGQQHEKLFF. The gene calls are TRBV5-1 and TRBJ1-4, with 7 bases aligning to TRBD1. There are 16 residues in the CDR3. Trimming at V came to 2 bases and at J to 6 bases, leaving 10 bases not matched to a gene. In germline, CDR1 is SGHRS, CDR2 YFSETQ. Full variable domain (outside the CDR3, taken from reference TRBV5-1 and TRBJ1-4): KAGVTQTPRYLIKTRGQQVTLSCSPISGHRSVSWYQQTPGQGLQFLFEYFSETQRNKGNFPGRFSGRQFSNSRSEMNVSTLELGDSALYLCASSLQPGQQHEKLFFGSGTQLSVL.